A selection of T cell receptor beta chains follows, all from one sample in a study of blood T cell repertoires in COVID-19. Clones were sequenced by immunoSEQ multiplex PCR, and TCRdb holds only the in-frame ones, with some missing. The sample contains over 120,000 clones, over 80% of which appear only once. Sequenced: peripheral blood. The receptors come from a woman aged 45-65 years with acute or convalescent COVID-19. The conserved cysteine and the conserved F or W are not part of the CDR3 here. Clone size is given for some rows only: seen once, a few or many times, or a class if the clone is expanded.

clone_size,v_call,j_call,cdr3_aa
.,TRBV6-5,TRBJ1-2,ASNPGQALLGYT
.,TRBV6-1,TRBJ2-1,ASSEGAQMWALF
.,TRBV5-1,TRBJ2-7,ASSLELLYEQY
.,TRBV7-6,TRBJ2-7,ASSPTSGRAGGEQY
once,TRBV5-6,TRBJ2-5,ASSLGWTGKETQY
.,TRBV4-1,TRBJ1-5,ASSQAQGAGQPQH
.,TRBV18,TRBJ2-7,ASSPRTVSSYEQY
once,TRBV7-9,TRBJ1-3,ASNYIVAGNTIY
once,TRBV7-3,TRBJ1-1,ASSLRTGNEAF
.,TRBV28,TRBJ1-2,ASSRGGADYYGYT
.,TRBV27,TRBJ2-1,ASSLSVLASYNEQF
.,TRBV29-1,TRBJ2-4,SVSWGHEGNIQY
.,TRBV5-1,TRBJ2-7,ASSLDLPGEQY
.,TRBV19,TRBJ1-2,ASSLQGDYGYT
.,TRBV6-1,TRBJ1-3,ASSDQGKGNTIY
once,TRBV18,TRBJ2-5,ASSPQEETQY
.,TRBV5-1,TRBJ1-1,ASSSIQGRTEAF
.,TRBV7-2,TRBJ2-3,ASSPNYLSTDTQY
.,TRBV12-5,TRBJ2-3,ASARGWADTQY
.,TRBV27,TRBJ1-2,ASSVRQGPGYGYT
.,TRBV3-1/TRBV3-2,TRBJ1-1,ASSPGQANTEAF
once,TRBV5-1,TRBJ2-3,ASSLATADTQY
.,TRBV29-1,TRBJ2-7,SAGTGRHEQY
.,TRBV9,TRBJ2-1,ASSVTSGAYNEQF
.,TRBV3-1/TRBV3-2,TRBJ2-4,ASSHRGFQY
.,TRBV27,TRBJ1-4,ASSRRGSDNEKLF
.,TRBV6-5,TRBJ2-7,ASSFTRRISYEQY
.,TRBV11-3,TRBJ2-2,ASSPRGGRNTGELF
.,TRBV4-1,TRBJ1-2,ASRQGTGGVIVYGYT
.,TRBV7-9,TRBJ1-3,ASSLDSTGTGNTIY
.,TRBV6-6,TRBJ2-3,ASIGGAYTDTQY
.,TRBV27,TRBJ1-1,ASSAGRTEAF